The next 17 T cell receptor beta chains were all read from a single sample in a study of Ad26.COV2.S vaccination and SARS-CoV-2 variants. The treatment is: around 19 received Ad26.COV2.S at low or high dose, single or two shots; several received placebo; per-sample allocation not given. Day 63 following the first vaccine or placebo injection was when the samples were taken. TCRdb keeps only in-frame clones here, not all; method: immunoSEQ multiplex PCR. Of hundreds of thousands of clones in the sample, around 89% were seen once. The specimen comprised peripheral blood, sampled in a trial of Ad26.COV2.S vaccine versus placebo. These receptors were obtained from a person between 18 and 65 years old who received the Ad26.COV2.S COVID-19 vaccine or a placebo.

The rearrangement joins TRBV6-1 to TRBJ2-7, with a weak D call TRBD1 (5 bases). Trimming left V 0 bases short and J 6 bases short, with 18 bases between. The CDR3 length is 16 residues. Germline V gives CDR1 MNHNS, CDR2 SASEGT. The CDR3 sequence is CASSEALYSGYGEQYF. The CDR3 region has the DNA TGTGCCAGCAGTGAAGCGCTTTATTCAGGGTATGGCGAGCAGTACTTC.

V and J are TRBV4-1 and TRBJ1-1; D is undetermined. Trimming stripped 0 bases from V and 1 base from J, with 12 bases between. This CDR3 is 16 amino acids long. Germline V gene data show CDR1 as MGHRA and CDR2 as YSYEKL. Written as DNA, the CDR3 is TGCGCCAGCAGCCAAGATGTCGGACCGGAGAACACTGAAGCTTTCTTT. This encodes CASSQDVGPENTEAFF.

This chain's CDR3 is CASTLTEFYEQYF. In DNA, the CDR3 is TGTGCCAGCACCCTTACAGAGTTCTACGAGCAGTACTTC. The rearrangement joins TRBV2 to TRBJ2-7; D unresolved. V lost 7 bases and J 3 bases, leaving 13 bases between the germline ends. This CDR3 spans 13 amino acids. Germline V CDR1 and CDR2: SNHLY, FYNNEI.

This clone was seen only a few times. The chain links TRBV15 to TRBJ2-5; 9 bases map to TRBD1. The CDR3 extends over 15 amino acids. Germline lookup yields CDR1 LNHNV and CDR2 YYDKDF (reference sequence). V trimming: 5 bases; J trimming: 5 bases; junction bases outside the gene matches: 9. The CDR3 coding sequence is TGTGCCACCAGCCAGGGACAGGGACGGTTCGAGACCCAGTACTTC. It codes for CATSQGQGRFETQYF.

The chain has TRBV5-1 and TRBJ2-7; D is perhaps TRBD2 (6 bases). This CDR3 contains 15 residues. Germline values: CDR1 SGHRS, CDR2 YFSETQ. V was shortened by 0 bases and J by 6 bases, with 16 bases between the two germline ends. The CDR3 is CASSLVDGGEGEQYF. The DNA for the CDR3 is TGCGCCAGCAGCTTGGTCGATGGCGGGGAAGGCGAGCAGTACTTC.

This clone is a singleton in its sample. The chain combines TRBV7-2 with TRBJ2-7; tentatively, D is TRBD1 (6 bases). Germline CDR1 and CDR2: SGHTA and FQGNSA. Trimming stripped 1 base from V and 8 bases from J, with 15 bases between. CDR3 size: 14 residues. The CDR3 DNA is TGTGCCAGCAGCTTAGAGGCCAGGCAGGGGCAGCAGTACTTC. Translating it yields CASSLEARQGQQYF.

This chain connects TRBV6-5 to TRBJ1-6; D might be TRBD1 (6 bases). The CDR3 extends over 13 amino acids. V was shortened by 4 bases and J by 7 bases, with 8 bases between the two germline ends. Germline V lookup: CDR1 MNHEY, CDR2 SVGAGI. The CDR3 region has the DNA TGTGCCAGCAGTTGGGGGCCCAATTCACCCCTCCACTTT. Its protein product is CASSWGPNSPLHF.

The chain joins TRBV19 to TRBJ1-5, with D unclear. V was pared by 0 bases and J by 7 bases, with 13 bases between. The CDR3 sequence is 15 residues long. Germline assignment: CDR1 LNHDA and CDR2 SQIVND (reference sequence). The CDR3: CASSIEVAGRQPQHF. DNA for the CDR3: TGTGCCAGTAGTATAGAGGTCGCGGGTAGGCAGCCCCAGCATTTT.

The chain employs TRBV2 and TRBJ2-2; no reliable D call. Germline CDR1 reads SNHLY; CDR2 reads FYNNEI. The CDR3 length is 15 residues. V was pared by 4 bases and J by 0 bases, with 9 bases between. The CDR3 DNA reads TGTGCCAGCAGTGTTCTGGGAACGAACACCGGGGAGCTGTTTTTT. Translation gives CASSVLGTNTGELFF.

The V and J genes are TRBV3-1 (or the pseudogene TRBV3-2) and TRBJ1-1; 7 positions match TRBD1. The CDR3 has 19 amino acids. CDR1 is LGHDT and CDR2 is YNNKEL in the germline V gene (reference sequence). The V and J ends lost 0 bases and 7 bases, in that order; junction bases with no gene match: 20. CDR3 loop: CASSQETPLGWDSALEAFF. CDR3 DNA: TGTGCCAGCAGCCAAGAAACGCCCCTCGGGTGGGACAGCGCTCTTGAAGCTTTCTTT.

With respect to this clone: Within the sample, other DNA sequences also encode this same CDR3. The V gene is TRBV3-1 (or the pseudogene TRBV3-2), the J gene TRBJ1-5; D is ambiguous. The germline CDR1 and CDR2 sequences are LGHDT and YNNKEL (reference sequence). The CDR3 totals 13 residues. V was pared by 0 bases and J by 5 bases, with 5 bases between. In DNA, the CDR3 is TGTGCCAGCAGCCAAGATAGGGATCAGCCCCAGCATTTT. Its translation: CASSQDRDQPQHF.

The chain combines TRBV19 with TRBJ2-2, with D unclear. The ends were cut back, 7 bases at V and 5 bases at J, with 8 bases in the middle. CDR3 length equals 12 residues. CDR1 LNHDA and CDR2 SQIVND come from the germline V gene (reference sequence). DNA of the CDR3: TGTGCCAGTAACAGACGTACCGGGGAGCTGTTTTTT. Encoded protein: CASNRRTGELFF.

This clone occurred once. The chain joins TRBV2 to TRBJ1-2; maybe TRBD1 (6 bases). V was pared by 4 bases and J by 3 bases, with 12 bases between. The CDR3 runs 14 residues. Germline V gene sequence: CDR1 SNHLY, CDR2 FYNNEI. The CDR3 coding sequence is TGTGCCAGCAGTGTATTTCCAGGGGACTATGGCTACACCTTC. Residues: CASSVFPGDYGYTF. Looking up the rest from reference TRBV2 and TRBJ1-2 gives the full variable domain: EPEVTQTPSHQVTQMGQEVILRCVPISNHLYFYWYRQILGQKVEFLVSFYNNEISEKSEIFDDQFSVERPDGSNFTLKIRSTKLEDSAMYFCASSVFPGDYGYTFGSGTRLTVV.

The chain is built from TRBV5-4 and TRBJ2-2, with 11 bases that match TRBD2. The trim removed 4 bases at V and 5 bases at J, leaving 4 bases unmatched. Germline CDR1 is SGHNT and CDR2 is YYREEE (reference sequence). This CDR3 is built from 15 residues. The chain's CDR3 is CASSLAGGGTGELFF. The CDR3 DNA sequence: TGTGCCAGCAGCCTAGCGGGAGGAGGGACCGGGGAGCTGTTTTTT.

The chain carries TRBV4-3 and TRBJ2-7; D gene unclear. The CDR3 is 15 amino acids. The ends were cut back, 2 bases at V and 7 bases at J, with 18 bases in the middle. Germline V gene data show CDR1 as LGHNA and CDR2 as YSLEER. This chain's CDR3 is CASSQFARIATEQYF. As DNA, the CDR3 is TGCGCCAGCAGCCAATTTGCCAGGATAGCTACGGAGCAGTACTTC.

The V and J genes are TRBV12-1 and TRBJ1-5. TRBV12-1 is described as a pseudogene. There are 21 residues in the CDR3. The chain's CDR3 is CASSFSVWRRQGRYSNQPQHF. CDR3 sequence (DNA): TGTGCCAGCAGCTTTTCAGTCTGGCGGAGGCAAGGGCGGTATAGCAATCAGCCCCAGCATTTT.

Comment on this clone: Other DNA sequences of this sample code for an identical CDR3. The rearrangement uses TRBV11-3 and TRBJ1-1; D is unresolved. Germline V gene data show CDR1 as SGHNT and CDR2 as YENEEA. Trimming cost V 1 base and J 1 base, with 4 bases left between them. CDR3 length: 13 amino acids. This chain's CDR3 is CASSLGKNTEAFF. DNA for the CDR3: TGTGCCAGCAGCTTAGGCAAGAACACTGAAGCTTTCTTT.